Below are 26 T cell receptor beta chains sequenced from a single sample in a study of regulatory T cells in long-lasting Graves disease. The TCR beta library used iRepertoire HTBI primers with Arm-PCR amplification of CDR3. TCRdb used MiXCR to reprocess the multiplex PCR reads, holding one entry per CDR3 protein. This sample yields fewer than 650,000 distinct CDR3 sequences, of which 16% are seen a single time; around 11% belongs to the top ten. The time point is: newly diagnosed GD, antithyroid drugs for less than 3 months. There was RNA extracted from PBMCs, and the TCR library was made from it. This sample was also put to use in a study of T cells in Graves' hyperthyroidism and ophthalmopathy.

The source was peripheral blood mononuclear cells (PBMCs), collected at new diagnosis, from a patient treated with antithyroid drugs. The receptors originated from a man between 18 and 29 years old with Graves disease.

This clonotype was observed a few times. The DNA for the CDR3 is TGTGCCAGCAGCTTAGGTACAGGGGAAGGCTATGGCTACACCTTC. Translation: CASSLGTGEGYGYTF. This chain links TRBV7-6 with TRBJ1-2, with 7 bases aligning to TRBD1. Germline lookup yields CDR1 SGHVS and CDR2 FNYEAQ. The CDR3 runs to 15 residues. V lost 1 base and J lost 4; bases outside the gene matches: 6.

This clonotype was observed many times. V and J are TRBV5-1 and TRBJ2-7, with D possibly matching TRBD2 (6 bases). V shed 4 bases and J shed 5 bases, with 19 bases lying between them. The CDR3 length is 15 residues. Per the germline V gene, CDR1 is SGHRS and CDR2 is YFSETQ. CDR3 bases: TGCGCCAGCAGCCAAAGCGGAGGGGCCAGCCACGAGCAGTACTTC. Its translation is CASSQSGGASHEQYF. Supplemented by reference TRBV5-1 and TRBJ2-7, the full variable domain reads KAGVTQTPRYLIKTRGQQVTLSCSPISGHRSVSWYQQTPGQGLQFLFEYFSETQRNKGNFPGRFSGRQFSNSRSEMNVSTLELGDSALYLCASSQSGGASHEQYFGPGTRLTVT.

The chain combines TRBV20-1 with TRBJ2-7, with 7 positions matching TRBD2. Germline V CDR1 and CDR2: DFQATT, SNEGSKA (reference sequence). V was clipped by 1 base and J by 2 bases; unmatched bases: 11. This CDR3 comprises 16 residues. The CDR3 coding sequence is TGCAGTGCTAGAGGCCCGACTAGCACCCTCCCCTACGAGCAGTACTTC. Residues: CSARGPTSTLPYEQYF.

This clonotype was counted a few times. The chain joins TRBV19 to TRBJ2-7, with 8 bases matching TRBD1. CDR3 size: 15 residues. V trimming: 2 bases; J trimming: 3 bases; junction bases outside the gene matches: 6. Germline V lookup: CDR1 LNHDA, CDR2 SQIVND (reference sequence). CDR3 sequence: CASSILGTGGYEQYF. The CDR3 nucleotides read TGTGCCAGTAGTATACTAGGGACAGGAGGCTACGAGCAGTACTTC.

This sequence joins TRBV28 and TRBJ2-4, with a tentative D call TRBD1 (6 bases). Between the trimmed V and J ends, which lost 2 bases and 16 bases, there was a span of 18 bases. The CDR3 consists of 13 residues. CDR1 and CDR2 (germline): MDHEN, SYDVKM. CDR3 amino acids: CASSLGTTETQYF. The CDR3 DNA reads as TGTGCCAGCAGTTTAGGGACAACCGAGACCCAATACTTC.

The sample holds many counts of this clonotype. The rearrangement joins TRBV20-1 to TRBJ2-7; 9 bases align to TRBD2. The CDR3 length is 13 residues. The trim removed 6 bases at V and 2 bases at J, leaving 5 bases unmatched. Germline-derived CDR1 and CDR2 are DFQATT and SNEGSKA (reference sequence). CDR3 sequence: CSARLAVTYEQYF. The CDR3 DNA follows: TGCAGTGCCCGACTAGCGGTAACCTACGAGCAGTACTTC.

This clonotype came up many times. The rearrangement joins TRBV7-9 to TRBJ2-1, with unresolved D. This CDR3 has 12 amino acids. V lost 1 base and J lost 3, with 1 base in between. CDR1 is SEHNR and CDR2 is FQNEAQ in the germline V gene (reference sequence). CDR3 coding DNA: TGTGCCAGCAGCTTAGTCTACAATGAGCAGTTCTTC. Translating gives CASSLVYNEQFF. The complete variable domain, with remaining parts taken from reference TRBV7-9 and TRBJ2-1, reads DTGVSQNPRHKITKRGQNVTFRCDPISEHNRLYWYRQTLGQGPEFLTYFQNEAQLEKSRLLSDRFSAERPKGSFSTLEIQRTEQGDSAMYLCASSLVYNEQFFGPGTRLTVL.

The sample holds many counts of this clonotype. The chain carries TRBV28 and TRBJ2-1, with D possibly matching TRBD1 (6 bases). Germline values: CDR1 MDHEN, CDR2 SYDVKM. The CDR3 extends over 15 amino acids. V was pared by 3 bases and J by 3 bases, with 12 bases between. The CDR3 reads CASSLGASRYNEQFF. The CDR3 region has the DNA TGTGCCAGCAGTTTGGGGGCTAGCCGCTACAATGAGCAGTTCTTC.

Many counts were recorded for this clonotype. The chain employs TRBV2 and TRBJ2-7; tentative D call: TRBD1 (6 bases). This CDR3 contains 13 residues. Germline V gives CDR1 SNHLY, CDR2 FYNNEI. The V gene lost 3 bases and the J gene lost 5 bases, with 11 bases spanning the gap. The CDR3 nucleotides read TGTGCCAGCAGTGACAGGGGAAGCCACGAGCAGTACTTC. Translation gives CASSDRGSHEQYF.

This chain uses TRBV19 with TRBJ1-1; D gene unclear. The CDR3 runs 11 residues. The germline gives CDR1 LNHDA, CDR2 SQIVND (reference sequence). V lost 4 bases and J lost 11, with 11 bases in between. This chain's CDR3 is CASSKAREAFF. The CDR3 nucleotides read TGTGCCAGTAGTAAGGCACGTGAGGCTTTCTTT.

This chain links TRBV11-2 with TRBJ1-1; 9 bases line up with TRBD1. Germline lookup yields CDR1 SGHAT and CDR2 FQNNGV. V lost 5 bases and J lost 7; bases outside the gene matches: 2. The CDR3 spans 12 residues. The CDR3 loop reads CASSRDRVEAFF. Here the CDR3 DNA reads TGTGCCAGCAGCCGGGACAGGGTTGAAGCTTTCTTT.

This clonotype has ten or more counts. CDR3 nucleotides: TGCAGTGCTAGTAGGGCTTCCTACAATGAGCAGTTCTTC. It specifies CSASRASYNEQFF. The chain uses TRBV20-1 and TRBJ2-1; no clear D gene. CDR1 and CDR2 (germline): DFQATT, SNEGSKA (reference sequence). The V and J ends lost 3 bases and 1 base respectively, with 7 bases between them. There are 13 residues in the CDR3.

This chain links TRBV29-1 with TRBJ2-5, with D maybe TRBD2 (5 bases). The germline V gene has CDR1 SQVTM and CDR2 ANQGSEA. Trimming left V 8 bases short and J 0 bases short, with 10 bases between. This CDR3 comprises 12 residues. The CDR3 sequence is CSISSDQETQYF. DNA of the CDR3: TGCAGCATAAGTAGCGACCAAGAGACCCAGTACTTC.

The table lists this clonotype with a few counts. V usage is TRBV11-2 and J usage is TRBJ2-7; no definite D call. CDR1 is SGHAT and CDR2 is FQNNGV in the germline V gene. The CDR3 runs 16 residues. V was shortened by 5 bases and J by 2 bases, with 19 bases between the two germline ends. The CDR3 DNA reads TGTGCCAGCAGCCCCCGCCTGGTCGGACCACCCTACGAGCAGTACTTC. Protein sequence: CASSPRLVGPPYEQYF.

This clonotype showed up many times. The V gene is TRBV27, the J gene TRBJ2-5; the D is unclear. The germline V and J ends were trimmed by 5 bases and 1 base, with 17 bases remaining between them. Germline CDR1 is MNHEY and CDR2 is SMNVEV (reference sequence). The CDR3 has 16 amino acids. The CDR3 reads CASSRYLVASQETQYF. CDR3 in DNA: TGTGCCAGCAGTCGCTATCTAGTCGCAAGCCAAGAGACCCAGTACTTC.

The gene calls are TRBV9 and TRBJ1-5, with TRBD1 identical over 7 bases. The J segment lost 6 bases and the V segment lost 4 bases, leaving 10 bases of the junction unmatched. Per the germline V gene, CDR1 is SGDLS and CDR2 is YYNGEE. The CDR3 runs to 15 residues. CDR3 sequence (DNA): TGTGCCAGCAGCCGGTGGGACAGTGAAGGTCAGCCCCAGCATTTT. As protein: CASSRWDSEGQPQHF.

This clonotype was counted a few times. The CDR3, as DNA: TGTGCCTGGATCAAGGGGGGCAGGGGGGACGAGCAGTACTTC. Amino acids: CAWIKGGRGDEQYF. The chain combines TRBV30 with TRBJ2-7; TRBD1 might be the D (7 bases). Germline loops: CDR1 GTSNPN, CDR2 SVGIG (reference sequence). Trimming left V 4 bases short and J 5 bases short, with 18 bases between. This CDR3 contains 14 residues.

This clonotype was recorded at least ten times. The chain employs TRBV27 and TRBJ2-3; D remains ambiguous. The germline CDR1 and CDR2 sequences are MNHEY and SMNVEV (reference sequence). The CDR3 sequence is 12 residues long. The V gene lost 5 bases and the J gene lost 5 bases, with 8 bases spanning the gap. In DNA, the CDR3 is TGTGCCAGCAGTATGGACGGAGATACGCAGTATTTT. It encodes CASSMDGDTQYF.

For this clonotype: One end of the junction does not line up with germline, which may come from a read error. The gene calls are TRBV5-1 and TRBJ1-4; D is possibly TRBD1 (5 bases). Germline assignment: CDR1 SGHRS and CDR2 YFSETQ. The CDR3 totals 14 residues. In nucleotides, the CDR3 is TGCGCCGGCAGCTTGGCAGGGACTAATGAAAAACTGTTTTTT. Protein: CAGSLAGTNEKLFF.

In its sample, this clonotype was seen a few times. The CDR3 loop is CASSFRTGLHNEQFF. The CDR3 nucleotides are TGTGCCAGCAGCTTCCGGACAGGGCTCCACAATGAGCAGTTCTTC. This sequence joins TRBV7-2 and TRBJ2-1, with 8 bases aligning to TRBD1. Germline-derived CDR1 and CDR2 are SGHTA and FQGNSA. The CDR3 contains 15 residues. V lost 3 bases and J lost 5; bases outside the gene matches: 6.

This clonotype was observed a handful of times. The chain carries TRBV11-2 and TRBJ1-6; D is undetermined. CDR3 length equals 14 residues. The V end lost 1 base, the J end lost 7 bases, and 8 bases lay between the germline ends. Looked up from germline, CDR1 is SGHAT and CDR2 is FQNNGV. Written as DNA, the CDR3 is TGTGCCAGCAGCTTAGGGCAGCAGAATTCACCCCTCCACTTT. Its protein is CASSLGQQNSPLHF.

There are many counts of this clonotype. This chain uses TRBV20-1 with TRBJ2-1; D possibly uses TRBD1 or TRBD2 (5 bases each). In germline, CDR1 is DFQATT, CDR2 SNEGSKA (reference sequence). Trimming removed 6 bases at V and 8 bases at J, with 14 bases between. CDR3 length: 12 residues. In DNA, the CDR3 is TGCAGTGCCTCCTCCCGGGGCTATGAGCAGTTCTTC. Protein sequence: CSASSRGYEQFF.

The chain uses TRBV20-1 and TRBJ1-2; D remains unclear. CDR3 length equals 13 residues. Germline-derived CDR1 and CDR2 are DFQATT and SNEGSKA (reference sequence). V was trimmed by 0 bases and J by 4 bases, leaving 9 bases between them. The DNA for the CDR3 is TGCAGTGCTAGAGATGGAGAGGGCTATGGCTACACCTTC. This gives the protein CSARDGEGYGYTF.

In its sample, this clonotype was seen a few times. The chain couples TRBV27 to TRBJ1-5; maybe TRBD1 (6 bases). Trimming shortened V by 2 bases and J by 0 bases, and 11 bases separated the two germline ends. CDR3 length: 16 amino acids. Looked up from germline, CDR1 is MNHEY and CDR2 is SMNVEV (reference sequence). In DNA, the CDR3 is TGTGCCAGCAGTTTACGAGGGGGACATAGCAATCAGCCCCAGCATTTT. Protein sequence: CASSLRGGHSNQPQHF.

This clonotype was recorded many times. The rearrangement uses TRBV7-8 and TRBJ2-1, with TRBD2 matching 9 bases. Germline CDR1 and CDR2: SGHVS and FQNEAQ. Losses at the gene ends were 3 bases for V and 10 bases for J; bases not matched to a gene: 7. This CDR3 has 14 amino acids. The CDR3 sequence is CASSLLALAGEQFF. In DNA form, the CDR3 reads TGTGCCAGCAGCTTGTTAGCGCTAGCGGGAGAGCAGTTCTTC.

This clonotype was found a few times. CDR3 sequence: CASSRQDLSNQPQHF. For the CDR3, the DNA is TGTGCCAGCAGCCGACAGGACTTAAGCAATCAGCCCCAGCATTTT. The chain couples TRBV28 to TRBJ1-5, with D possibly TRBD1 on 6 matching bases. V was cut by 6 bases and J by 1 base, with 13 bases left in between. The germline CDR1 and CDR2 sequences are MDHEN and SYDVKM. The CDR3 spans 15 residues.